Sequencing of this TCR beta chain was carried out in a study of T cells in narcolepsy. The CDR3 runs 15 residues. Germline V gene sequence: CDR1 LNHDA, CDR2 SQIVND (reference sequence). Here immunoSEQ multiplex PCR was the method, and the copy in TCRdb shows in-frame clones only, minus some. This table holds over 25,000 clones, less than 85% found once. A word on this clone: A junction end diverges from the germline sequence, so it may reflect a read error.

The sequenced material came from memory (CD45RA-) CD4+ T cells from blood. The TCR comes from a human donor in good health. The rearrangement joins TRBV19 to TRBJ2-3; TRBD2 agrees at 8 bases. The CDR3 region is CAGSIRVGGEDTQYF. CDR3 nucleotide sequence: TGTGCCGGTAGTATCCGAGTCGGGGGGGAAGATACGCAGTATTTT.